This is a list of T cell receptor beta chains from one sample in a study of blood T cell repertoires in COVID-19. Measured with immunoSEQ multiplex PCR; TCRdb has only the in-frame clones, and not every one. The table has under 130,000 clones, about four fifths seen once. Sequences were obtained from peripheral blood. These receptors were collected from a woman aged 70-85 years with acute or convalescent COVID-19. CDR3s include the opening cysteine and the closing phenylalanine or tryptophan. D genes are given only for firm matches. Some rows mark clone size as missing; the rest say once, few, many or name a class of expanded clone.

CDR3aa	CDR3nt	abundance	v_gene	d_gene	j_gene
CASSDQAGLFEAFF	TGTGCCAGCAGTGATCAAGCGGGGTTGTTTGAAGCTTTCTTT	.	TRBV6-1	.	TRBJ1-1
CASSLDINQPQHF	TGTGCCAGCAGCTTGGACATCAATCAGCCCCAGCATTTT	.	TRBV11-2	.	TRBJ1-5
CASRGNTEAFF	TGTGCCAGTCGCGGGAACACTGAAGCTTTCTTT	.	TRBV12-3/TRBV12-4	.	TRBJ1-1
CASRLRGSGNTIYF	TGTGCCAGCAGACTTCGAGGGTCTGGAAACACCATATATTTT	.	TRBV3-1/TRBV3-2	.	TRBJ1-3
CASSTSVGELFF	TGTGCCAGCAGTACTAGCGTCGGGGAGCTGTTTTTT	.	TRBV6-2/TRBV6-3	TRBD2	TRBJ2-2
CASSEELSSYEQYF	TGTGCCAGTAGTGAGGAACTAAGCTCCTACGAGCAGTACTTC	once	TRBV19	.	TRBJ2-7
CASSERQGGQPQHF	TGTGCCAGCAGTGAGAGGCAGGGTGGTCAGCCCCAGCATTTT	.	TRBV2	.	TRBJ1-5
CASSLGAGTSDYNEQFF	TGTGCCAGCAGCTTGGGAGCCGGGACTAGCGACTACAATGAGCAGTTCTTC	.	TRBV5-4	TRBD2	TRBJ2-1
CASSLLAGANTGELFF	TGCGCCAGCAGCCTACTAGCGGGGGCGAACACCGGGGAGCTGTTTTTT	.	TRBV4-3	TRBD2	TRBJ2-2
CASSSSGSYNEQFF	TGTGCCAGCAGCTCCTCGGGGTCCTACAATGAGCAGTTCTTC	.	TRBV7-3	.	TRBJ2-1
CATSGQGSNQPQHF	TGTGCCACCAGTGGACAGGGCAGCAATCAGCCCCAGCATTTT	.	TRBV24-1	TRBD1	TRBJ1-5
CASSDQAGGVYEQYF	TGTGCCAGCAGTGATCAAGCGGGGGGAGTCTACGAGCAGTACTTC	.	TRBV6-2/TRBV6-3	TRBD2	TRBJ2-7
CAWAGRGRTEAFF	TGTGCCTGGGCCGGCAGGGGAAGAACTGAAGCTTTCTTT	.	TRBV30	.	TRBJ1-1
CASSEAPGLNTEAFF	TGTGCCAGCAGTGAAGCCCCCGGGTTGAACACTGAAGCTTTCTTT	once	TRBV2	.	TRBJ1-1
CATSDSRGTGELFF	TGTGCCACCAGTGATTCTAGGGGGACCGGGGAGCTGTTTTTT	.	TRBV24-1	.	TRBJ2-2
CASSQGVLNTEAFF	TGTGCCAGCAGCCAGGGGGTACTGAACACTGAAGCTTTCTTT	.	TRBV6-6	TRBD1	TRBJ1-1
CASSQVAGVPNTGELFF	TGCGCCAGCAGCCAAGTAGCAGGGGTGCCGAACACCGGGGAGCTGTTTTTT	.	TRBV4-3	.	TRBJ2-2
CASTAGAGVINEQFF	TGTGCCAGTACCGCGGGGGCGGGGGTTATCAATGAGCAGTTCTTC	.	TRBV19	.	TRBJ2-1
CASTYTGTANEKLFF	TGTGCCAGCACCTACACCGGGACAGCTAATGAAAAACTGTTTTTT	.	TRBV9	TRBD1	TRBJ1-4
CASSKLDSSGNTIYF	TGTGCCAGCAGCAAGTTAGATAGCTCTGGAAACACCATATATTTT	.	TRBV7-2	.	TRBJ1-3
CSVDRANEQFF	TGCAGCGTTGACAGGGCCAATGAGCAGTTCTTC	.	TRBV29-1	.	TRBJ2-1
CASSIGVSNEKLFF	TGTGCCAGTAGTATAGGCGTGTCTAATGAAAAACTGTTTTTT	few	TRBV19	.	TRBJ1-4
CASSRSASAGDTQYF	TGCGCCAGCAGCCGATCGGCTAGCGCCGGAGATACGCAGTATTTT	.	TRBV4-3	.	TRBJ2-3
CASSYPGQAGTEAFF	TGTGCCAGCAGTTACCCTGGACAGGCTGGTACTGAAGCTTTCTTT	.	TRBV6-2/TRBV6-3	TRBD1	TRBJ1-1
CASSIARTSGNADTQYF	TGTGCCAGTAGTATAGCCCGGACTAGCGGGAACGCAGATACGCAGTATTTT	.	TRBV19	TRBD2	TRBJ2-3
CASSLSGAQETQYF	TGTGCCAGCAGCTTGTCAGGTGCCCAAGAGACCCAGTACTTC	.	TRBV7-2	.	TRBJ2-5
CASSPRQGAYTEAFF	TGTGCCAGTAGTCCGCGACAGGGGGCTTACACTGAAGCTTTCTTT	.	TRBV19	TRBD1	TRBJ1-1
CASSHRDREEKLFF	TGTGCCAGCAGCCACCGGGACAGGGAGGAAAAACTGTTTTTT	.	TRBV3-1/TRBV3-2	TRBD1	TRBJ1-4
CASSTVWDQPQHF	TGTGCCAGCAGTACAGTTTGGGATCAGCCCCAGCATTTT	few	TRBV27	.	TRBJ1-5
CASKDWTTDTQYF	TGTGCCAGTAAGGACTGGACCACAGATACGCAGTATTTT	.	TRBV19	.	TRBJ2-3
CATTAGPYYGYTF	TGTGCCACCACAGCAGGGCCCTATTATGGCTACACCTTC	.	TRBV24-1	.	TRBJ1-2
CASSPTGGGSPLHF	TGTGCCAGTAGTCCCACAGGGGGCGGCTCACCCCTCCACTTT	.	TRBV19	TRBD1	TRBJ1-6
CASSQGLAGYGELFF	TGCGCCAGCAGCCAAGGACTAGCGGGGTACGGGGAGCTGTTTTTT	.	TRBV4-3	TRBD2	TRBJ2-2
CASSIGQRVPPQHF	TGTGCCAGTAGTATCGGACAGAGGGTTCCGCCCCAGCATTTT	.	TRBV19	.	TRBJ1-5
CATSGDSREGDTQYF	TGTGCCACCAGCGGGGATTCGCGGGAGGGAGATACGCAGTATTTT	.	TRBV15	TRBD2	TRBJ2-3
CASSRETGGYNEQFF	TGTGCCAGCAGTCGCGAGACAGGGGGCTACAATGAGCAGTTCTTC	.	TRBV6-4	TRBD1	TRBJ2-1
CASSFRITGELFF	TGTGCCAGCAGTTTTAGAATAACCGGGGAGCTGTTTTTT	once	TRBV28	.	TRBJ2-2
CASSYGPGSETQYF	TGTGCCAGCAGCTACGGCCCAGGGTCAGAGACCCAGTACTTC	.	TRBV5-4	.	TRBJ2-5
CSVEGADSLYEQYF	TGCAGCGTTGAGGGAGCGGACAGCCTATACGAGCAGTACTTC	.	TRBV29-1	.	TRBJ2-7
CASVGGPSSYEQYF	TGTGCCAGCGTAGGAGGGCCCAGCTCCTACGAGCAGTACTTC	.	TRBV11-2	.	TRBJ2-7
CASSPSFDRVQPYEQYF	TGTGCCAGCAGCCCCTCCTTTGACAGGGTACAACCCTACGAGCAGTACTTC	.	TRBV5-4	TRBD1	TRBJ2-7
CASSLEGTPQETQYF	TGCGCCAGCAGCTTGGAAGGGACACCCCAAGAGACCCAGTACTTC	.	TRBV5-1	.	TRBJ2-5